This is a list of T cell receptor beta chains from one sample in a study of T-cell reconstitution after alpha-beta-depleted transplantation in children. TCRdb re-called the PCR reads with MiXCR, one entry per CDR3 protein. The sample includes some 450,000 distinct CDR3 sequences, roughly two fifths of them seen just once. Source: PBMCs, taken before TCRalphabeta/CD19-depleted stem cell transplant. These receptors all come from a girl aged 2 to 9 with aplastic anemia, due to receive a stem cell transplant. Both conserved end residues are part of each CDR3.

v_call cdr3_aa
TRBV20-1 CSARGALGGEGYTF
TRBV15 CATSRDPAGGSQETQYF
TRBV5-5 CASSLGLYPSGANVLTF
TRBV7-9 CASSARDRVGLVHEQYF
TRBV5-1 CASAKETGLQPQHF
TRBV6-2/TRBV6-3 CASSYEAGGPSTDTQYF
TRBV6-2/TRBV6-3 CASRPDTGAEYEQYF
TRBV4-1 CASSQSTGIEQFF
TRBV2 CASSEARTLQPQHF
TRBV15 CATSNGYGSIYEQYF
TRBV20-1 CSARDPGGGRYNEQFF
TRBV28 CASGIQGPTSNQPQHF
TRBV12-3/TRBV12-4 CASSPPTSGEADTQYF
TRBV7-2 CASSFSGGLAKNIQYF
TRBV20-1 CSARGLQQSYNEQFF
TRBV19 CASSPSDRISYNEQFF
TRBV10-2 CASSGQGRNIQYF
TRBV5-1 CASSLFGADTQYF